Listed below are T cell receptor beta chains from one sample, sequenced in a study of blood T cell repertoires in COVID-19. Sequencing was performed with immunoSEQ multiplex PCR; in TCRdb, only in-frame clones are kept and a portion is missing. The sample contains hundreds of thousands of clones, 90% of which appear only once. Sequencing was performed on PBMCs or T cells enriched from blood (not recorded which). Every receptor here comes from a woman aged 18-29 years with acute COVID-19. The CDR3 runs from the conserved cysteine through the conserved F or W. A D gene is named only where the DNA matches it firmly. For some rows the clone size is stated as once, few or many, or as a class when expanded; others skip it.

abundance	d_gene	v_gene	j_gene	CDR3nt	CDR3aa
few	TRBD2	TRBV19	TRBJ2-2	TGTGCCAGTAGTACGGTTCCGGGACTAGCGGGAGGGGGCACCGGGGAGCTGTTTTTT	CASSTVPGLAGGGTGELFF
once	NA	TRBV10-3	TRBJ2-2	TGTGCCATCGGCGGGCGGGAAAACGAAAACACCGGGGAGCTGTTTTTT	CAIGGRENENTGELFF
NA	NA	TRBV27	TRBJ1-4	TGTGCCAGCAGTTTTCCCTCGAAAGACAGGACAGCAACTAATGAAAAACTGTTTTTT	CASSFPSKDRTATNEKLFF
once	NA	TRBV3-1/TRBV3-2	TRBJ1-1	TGTGCCAGCAGCCCTTTCTCAGGGATTAGCACTGAAGCTTTCTTT	CASSPFSGISTEAFF
NA	NA	TRBV7-9	TRBJ1-4	TGTGCCAGCAGCTTATTATTCGGAGGCGTTGAAAAACTGTTTTTT	CASSLLFGGVEKLFF
NA	NA	TRBV12-3/TRBV12-4	TRBJ1-1	TGTGCCAGCAGTCGACAGGCGGCCACTGAAGCTTTCTTT	CASSRQAATEAFF
NA	NA	TRBV30	TRBJ1-6	TGTGCCACCGGGGACTTCGGTAATTCACCCCTCCACTTT	CATGDFGNSPLHF
NA	NA	TRBV11-3	TRBJ1-1	TGTGCCAGCAGCTTAGGGGGGAGCGGGGGTGAAGCTTTCTTT	CASSLGGSGGEAFF
NA	TRBD2	TRBV5-6	TRBJ2-7	TGTGCCAGCAGACTTTTATCGGGAGGGCCGGGTGAGCAGTACTTC	CASRLLSGGPGEQYF
once	NA	TRBV30	TRBJ1-5	TGTGCCTGGAGTAGCGGAGGCAATCAGCCCCAGCATTTT	CAWSSGGNQPQHF
NA	TRBD2	TRBV3-1/TRBV3-2	TRBJ2-1	TGTGCCAGCAGCCCCGGGACTAGCGGGAGATCATACAATGAGCAGTTCTTC	CASSPGTSGRSYNEQFF
NA	TRBD1	TRBV11-2	TRBJ1-5	TGTGCCAGCAGCTTACAGGGGGCAGGTATGAGCAATCAGCCCCAGCATTTT	CASSLQGAGMSNQPQHF
NA	NA	TRBV5-4	TRBJ2-7	TGTGCCAGCAGCTTGGCACTAGTTGGCGAGCAGTACTTC	CASSLALVGEQYF
NA	NA	TRBV18	TRBJ1-2	TGTGCCAGCTCACCTAGGGGGAATAACTATGGCTACACCTTC	CASSPRGNNYGYTF
NA	TRBD1	TRBV28	TRBJ2-7	TGTGCCATCTGGGGGACAGGGGGAATTAGTAAGCAGTACTTC	CAIWGTGGISKQYF
NA	TRBD1	TRBV4-2	TRBJ1-4	TGTGCCAGCAGCCCCTGGGACAGGGAGGATGAAAAACTGTTTTTT	CASSPWDREDEKLFF
NA	NA	TRBV5-1	TRBJ1-5	TGCGCCAGCAGCTTGGATGGGGGGGGCAATCAGCCCCAGCATTTT	CASSLDGGGNQPQHF
NA	TRBD1	TRBV6-5	TRBJ2-7	TGTGCCAGCATTCGACGGACAGGGAACTACGAGCAGTACTTC	CASIRRTGNYEQYF
NA	TRBD2	TRBV7-9	TRBJ2-7	TGTGCCAGCAGCTTCCAGGGAGGGAAGAACGAGCAGTACTTC	CASSFQGGKNEQYF
NA	TRBD2	TRBV19	TRBJ2-3	TGTGCCAGTAGATTGGGGACTAGCGGAAGCACAGATACGCAGTATTTT	CASRLGTSGSTDTQYF